This T cell receptor beta chain was captured by sequencing in a study of blood T cell repertoires in COVID-19 (dated by TCRdb to about 2020). A note on the overall study: The collaborator samples originated in the United States, Italy and Spain and spanned the acute and convalescent phases of COVID-19. The material from the prospective study consisted of cDNA or gDNA derived from T cells, B-cell-depleted T cells, or PBMCs. Subjects who had been exposed to COVID-19, were actively infected with it, or had recovered from it provided the deeply sampled blood TCRbeta repertoires that made up the dataset. The repertoires were released in a freely available public database meant as a resource for research on the immune response to SARS-CoV-2. Samples were obtained from the ongoing ImmuneRACE study (first 160 participants) and from about 1,300 subjects provided by 6 global collaborators. Nearly every sample came with metadata listing a de-identified subject ID, COVID-19 status, age in years and sex. Where HLA class I and class II types were available, the types were taken from metadata supplied by the sample provider, not from assay-based typing.

General findings and caveats noted by the study authors: How much clinical and demographic metadata was included differed by source and by participant, and the metadata was provided uncurated.

TCRbeta CDR3 regions were amplified from genomic DNA by means of the immunoSEQ Assay, a bias-controlled multiplex PCR. Under the source paper's analysis protocol: The number of nucleated cells in each sample was estimated by amplification of reference gene primers within the assay. To quantify the absolute abundance of each unique TCRbeta CDR3 rearrangement, sequence reads were collapsed and filtered. For each sample, productive Simpson clonality was calculated by taking the square root of Simpson's diversity index across productive rearrangements. TCRdb provides this immuneACCESS table in a form limited to in-frame rearrangements. Some clones are lacking; in checked studies, under half of them reflect an unresolved V gene, and why the rest are absent is not known. V and J calls and clone size are as listed in that table; D and trimming were resolved from the DNA. For this sample there are roughly 250,000 clones; around 80% appear just once. Clones ranked in the top ten supply 3% to 4% of the sample.

Collaborating institutions collected whole blood in K2EDTA tubes following their own protocols. Collaborator samples were shipped for TCRbeta analysis as frozen whole blood, isolated PBMCs, or DNA extracted from either sample type. According to the germline V gene (reference sequence), CDR1 reads MNHNY and CDR2 reads SVGAGI. The CDR3, from cysteine to phenylalanine, totals 13 residues. The read is trimmed to its CDR3 DNA, 39 bases read in frame from base 1. The trim is 1 base for V and 4 bases for J, with a gap of 7 bases between the germline ends. About this clone: Its antigen is not yet known. Nothing much larger sits one base from this clone, and base qualities are not available.

Rearrangement joined TRBV6-6 to TRBJ1-2, with no D gene named confidently. Material: peripheral blood. This receptor was obtained from a woman aged 40-49 years with active or convalescent COVID-19. The bases are TGTGCCAGCAGTTACTTCCGCGGCTATGGCTACACCTTC. Its protein reads: CASSYFRGYGYTF.